The sequence of this T cell receptor (beta chain) was determined in a study of blood T cell repertoires in COVID-19. At the level of the study: COVID-19 samples collected from the United States, Italy and Spain covered acute and convalescent phases. The analysed material was cDNA or gDNA that came from T cells, B-cell-depleted T cells, or PBMCs.

Per the original data handling: Amplification with reference gene primers provided the estimates of nucleated cell counts. Here immunoSEQ multiplex PCR was the method, and the copy in TCRdb shows in-frame clones only, minus some. The DNA gave D and trimming, while V, J and clone size come from that table. The sample lists about 93,000 clones, about nine tenths occurring once. Patients from Seattle were sampled longitudinally, starting during active infection. V dropped 5 bases and J dropped 5; count of bases not matched to a gene: 8. CDR3 length: 15 residues. Germline assignment: CDR1 SGHAT and CDR2 FQNNGV.

The sequencing sample was made of peripheral blood. The clonotype originates from a man in his fifties or sixties with COVID-19, enrolled during active disease. The J gene is TRBJ1-5, the V gene TRBV11-2, with 8 bases aligning to TRBD1. CDR3 amino acids: CASSLGTGKDQPQHF. The CDR3 DNA follows: TGTGCCAGCAGCCTCGGGACAGGCAAAGATCAGCCCCAGCATTTT. Complete variable domain (other parts from reference TRBV11-2 and TRBJ1-5): EAGVAQSPRYKIIEKRQSVAFWCNPISGHATLYWYQQILGQGPKLLIQFQNNGVVDDSQLPKDRFSAERLKGVDSTLKIQPAKLEDSAVYLCASSLGTGKDQPQHFGDGTRLSIL.